Each of the 4 T cell receptor beta chains below was sequenced from the same sample in a study of beta chain features in type 1 diabetes. The antigens for these receptors are not known. Study conclusions and caveats: Significant though moderate, a shortening of TCRB CDR3s appeared in all four CD4+ subsets of Type 1 diabetes patients.

Expressed TCRB transcripts got sequenced, as all isolated RNA was reverse transcribed. Here immunoSEQ multiplex PCR was the method, and the copy in TCRdb shows in-frame clones only, minus some. Among roughly 220,000 clones, 16% were seen once, and the ten largest hold approximately 0.087%. Sequenced: naive CD4+ T cells from blood. Receptors originate from a man younger than 40 with type 1 diabetes.

This clone was observed a few times. The rearrangement uses TRBV29-1 and TRBJ2-3, with D unresolved. The CDR3 loop spans 13 amino acids. The V end lost 5 bases, the J end lost 3 bases, and 12 bases lay between the germline ends. Germline V CDR1 and CDR2: SQVTM, ANQGSEA. The CDR3 nucleotides read TGCAGCGTTCAGAGACCATTAACAGATACGCAGTATTTT. It is translated as CSVQRPLTDTQYF.

This clone was detected a few times. The chain uses TRBV6-5 and TRBJ2-3; TRBD2 matches at 12 bases. J lost 5 bases, V lost 8 bases, and 8 bases had no gene match. This CDR3 has 15 residues. CDR1 is MNHEY, CDR2 SVGAGI, per germline. As DNA, the CDR3 is TGTGCCAGCCGACTAGCGGGAGTAGAGGGAGATACGCAGTATTTT. The encoded protein is CASRLAGVEGDTQYF.

This clone appeared a few times. The chain has TRBV7-9 and TRBJ2-1; D is unclear. Germline V gene sequence: CDR1 SEHNR, CDR2 FQNEAQ (reference sequence). This CDR3 has 14 residues. V was shortened by 5 bases and J by 9 bases, with 17 bases between the two germline ends. The CDR3 DNA is TGTGCCAGCAGCCCCGCTTACCAGTGGAGTGAGCAGTTCTTC. Translating it yields CASSPAYQWSEQFF.

The V call is TRBV15, the J call TRBJ2-3; 14 nucleotides align to TRBD2. Germline loops: CDR1 LNHNV, CDR2 YYDKDF (reference sequence). V trimming: 5 bases; J trimming: 3 bases; junction bases outside the gene matches: 7. This CDR3 contains 17 residues. CDR3 loop: CATSPRLAGGPTDTQYF. DNA for the CDR3: TGTGCCACCAGCCCCCGACTAGCGGGAGGGCCGACAGATACGCAGTATTTT.